This paragraph covers one T cell receptor (beta chain) sequence. Its specificity is not known. Here immunoSEQ multiplex PCR was the method, and the copy in TCRdb shows in-frame clones only, minus some. The sample contains under 1,900,000 clones, 98% to 99% of which appear only once. CDR1 and CDR2 (germline): SEHNR, FQNEAQ (reference sequence). The CDR3 loop spans 13 amino acids. The V gene lost 6 bases and the J gene lost 3 bases, with 11 bases spanning the gap. This sample was taken from a study of shared clonotypes between healthy human individuals. Study findings and constraints: Enrolling few donors narrowed the genetic and exposure-history diversity that was represented.

V is TRBV7-9 and J is TRBJ1-1; D is unclear. Specimen: naive CD4+ T cells sorted from blood. The subset: CD45RA+ positively selected. The sequence was collected from a man between 25 and 39 years old in good health. Written as DNA, the CDR3 is TGTGCCAGCAGGCGGCATCGGGACACTGAAGCTTTCTTT. Amino acids: CASRRHRDTEAFF.